This is a list of T cell receptor beta chains from one sample in a study of T cells in Graves' hyperthyroidism and ophthalmopathy. MiXCR, run by TCRdb on the multiplex PCR reads, gives a single entry per CDR3 protein. Of 37,000 or so distinct CDR3 sequences in the sample, under 60% were seen once. Material for sequencing was blood. The receptors were sampled from a man between 35 and 55 years old with Graves' ophthalmopathy. Each CDR3 is given with its conserved first and last residue. Fields, in order: D gene, V gene, J gene, clone size, CDR3 DNA, CDR3 protein. The D gene is left open where the match is weak. Not all rows give a size; the values are once, few, many and, for expanded clones, a class.

d_gene: NA
v_gene: TRBV9
j_gene: TRBJ2-5
abundance: many
CDR3nt: TGTGTCAGCAGTTCAGAAGAGACCCAGTACTTC
CDR3aa: CVSSSEETQYF

d_gene: TRBD1
v_gene: TRBV24-1
j_gene: TRBJ2-5
abundance: NA
CDR3nt: TGTGCCGCCAGTGATTCCGGGACAGGGGCCGGGCAGCCCCAGTACTTC
CDR3aa: CAASDSGTGAGQPQYF

d_gene: NA
v_gene: TRBV5-4
j_gene: TRBJ2-7
abundance: NA
CDR3nt: TGTGCCAGCAGCTCTTTCCGGACAGAGAAAACCTACGAGCAGTACTTC
CDR3aa: CASSSFRTEKTYEQYF

d_gene: NA
v_gene: TRBV7-2
j_gene: TRBJ2-3
abundance: NA
CDR3nt: TGTGCCAGCAGCCCAGGGGTCACAGATACGCAGTATTTT
CDR3aa: CASSPGVTDTQYF

d_gene: TRBD1
v_gene: TRBV2
j_gene: TRBJ2-5
abundance: NA
CDR3nt: TGTGCCAGCGGGCCTAGGGACAGGGCCCTGGAGACCCAGTACTTC
CDR3aa: CASGPRDRALETQYF

d_gene: TRBD1
v_gene: TRBV15
j_gene: TRBJ2-2
abundance: NA
CDR3nt: TGTGCCACCAGCAGGGACAGGACTAACACCGGGGAGCTGTTTTTT
CDR3aa: CATSRDRTNTGELFF

d_gene: TRBD1
v_gene: TRBV6-5
j_gene: TRBJ2-5
abundance: many
CDR3nt: TGTGCCAGCAGCCTCCAAACCCCGGGACAGGTGGAGACCCAGTACTTC
CDR3aa: CASSLQTPGQVETQYF

d_gene: NA
v_gene: TRBV20-1
j_gene: TRBJ1-5
abundance: NA
CDR3nt: TGCAGTGCTTCATCGGGGGGGGGAGGGACCCAGCATTTT
CDR3aa: CSASSGGGGTQHF

d_gene: TRBD1
v_gene: TRBV10-2
j_gene: TRBJ2-7
abundance: NA
CDR3nt: TGCGCCAGCAGCTTAATACCGGGGACAGTCTACGAGCAGTACTTC
CDR3aa: CASSLIPGTVYEQYF

d_gene: NA
v_gene: TRBV7-9
j_gene: TRBJ1-4
abundance: many
CDR3nt: TGTGCCAGCAGCCTTAATACCAAAAACGAAAAACTGTTTTTT
CDR3aa: CASSLNTKNEKLFF

d_gene: NA
v_gene: TRBV20-1
j_gene: TRBJ1-1
abundance: NA
CDR3nt: TGCAGTGCTAGAGATCAACTAGCGGGAGGGGGAGCTTTCTTT
CDR3aa: CSARDQLAGGGAFF

d_gene: NA
v_gene: TRBV6-6
j_gene: TRBJ1-4
abundance: many
CDR3nt: TGTGCCAGCAGTCTAGACGATAATGAAAAACTGTTTTTT
CDR3aa: CASSLDDNEKLFF

d_gene: NA
v_gene: TRBV1
j_gene: TRBJ2-6
abundance: once
CDR3nt: TGCCCCCCCTGTTTGGTAACAGGGGGCGCTGGGGCCAACGTCCTGACTTTC
CDR3aa: CPPCLVTGGAGANVLTF

d_gene: NA
v_gene: TRBV6-1
j_gene: TRBJ1-1
abundance: many
CDR3nt: TGTGCCAGCAGTGAAAGCGGGGCTCGGGTTAACGCTTTCTTT
CDR3aa: CASSESGARVNAFF

d_gene: NA
v_gene: TRBV2
j_gene: TRBJ1-6
abundance: NA
CDR3nt: TGTGCCAGCAGGTTGAACACTGAAGCTACCGTCAAGTCACCCCTCCACTTT
CDR3aa: CASRLNTEATVKSPLHF

d_gene: NA
v_gene: TRBV20-1
j_gene: TRBJ2-5
abundance: NA
CDR3nt: TGCAGTGCTAGGGTAGCCGTGGCTAGCAATCAGCCCCAGTACTTC
CDR3aa: CSARVAVASNQPQYF

d_gene: TRBD1
v_gene: TRBV12-3/TRBV12-4
j_gene: TRBJ1-2
abundance: many
CDR3nt: TGTGCCAGCAGTTTTCCGACAGGGGCGAACTATGGCTACACCTTC
CDR3aa: CASSFPTGANYGYTF

d_gene: TRBD1
v_gene: TRBV7-7
j_gene: TRBJ2-2
abundance: many
CDR3nt: TGTGCTAGCAGCTTAAGTTCGACAGGGTACACCGGGGAGCTGTTTTTT
CDR3aa: CASSLSSTGYTGELFF

d_gene: TRBD2
v_gene: TRBV5-1
j_gene: TRBJ2-3
abundance: NA
CDR3nt: TGCGCCAGCAGCGCGCTTAGCGGGAGGGGCCTGGATACGCAGTATTTT
CDR3aa: CASSALSGRGLDTQYF

d_gene: TRBD1
v_gene: TRBV12-3/TRBV12-4
j_gene: TRBJ1-1
abundance: NA
CDR3nt: TGTGCCAGGAGTTTGGGGGACAGGGTAGTGCGGCGTAACACTGAAGCTTTCTTC
CDR3aa: CARSLGDRVVRRNTEAFF

d_gene: NA
v_gene: TRBV7-9
j_gene: TRBJ2-1
abundance: NA
CDR3nt: TGTGCCAGCAGCTTTGATCCGAATGAGCAGTTCTTC
CDR3aa: CASSFDPNEQFF

d_gene: TRBD1
v_gene: TRBV28
j_gene: TRBJ2-5
abundance: NA
CDR3nt: TGTGCCAGCGGTGACCGACAGGGATCCTATGAGACCCAGTACTTC
CDR3aa: CASGDRQGSYETQYF

d_gene: NA
v_gene: TRBV27
j_gene: TRBJ2-2
abundance: many
CDR3nt: TGTGCCAGCAGCCGTGGCTTCAACACCGGGGAGCTGTTTTTT
CDR3aa: CASSRGFNTGELFF

d_gene: TRBD2
v_gene: TRBV10-1
j_gene: TRBJ2-5
abundance: NA
CDR3nt: TGCGCCAGCAGTGACGGTCGTGTAGTATGCGGGAGAGAGACCCAGTACTTC
CDR3aa: CASSDGRVVCGRETQYF

d_gene: TRBD2
v_gene: TRBV5-1
j_gene: TRBJ2-7
abundance: once
CDR3nt: TGCGCCAGCAGCTCCCCGCGCGGGGGGCCGTTTTCCTACGAGCAGTACTTC
CDR3aa: CASSSPRGGPFSYEQYF

d_gene: NA
v_gene: TRBV19
j_gene: TRBJ2-7
abundance: NA
CDR3nt: TGTGCCAGTAGTAGTCTGTACACTCAGCAGTACTTC
CDR3aa: CASSSLYTQQYF

d_gene: TRBD1
v_gene: TRBV3-1
j_gene: TRBJ2-1
abundance: many
CDR3nt: TGTGCCAGCAGCCCGTGGACAGGGGTCGAGGAGCAGTTCTTC
CDR3aa: CASSPWTGVEEQFF

d_gene: TRBD2
v_gene: TRBV7-2
j_gene: TRBJ2-1
abundance: many
CDR3nt: TGTGCCAGCAGCTTAGTGGTGGGACTAGAGAATGAGCAGTTCTTC
CDR3aa: CASSLVVGLENEQFF

d_gene: NA
v_gene: TRBV5-1
j_gene: TRBJ1-6
abundance: many
CDR3nt: TGCGCCAGCAGCCCGGCGGAGGGCCGGTCACCCCTCCACTTT
CDR3aa: CASSPAEGRSPLHF

d_gene: TRBD1
v_gene: TRBV7-3
j_gene: TRBJ1-2
abundance: NA
CDR3nt: TGTGCCAGCAGCTCGACGACAGGGACTGGCTACACCTTC
CDR3aa: CASSSTTGTGYTF

d_gene: TRBD2
v_gene: TRBV27
j_gene: TRBJ2-7
abundance: many
CDR3nt: TGTGCCAGCGCGTCTTACTCCGGGACTAGCTTCAGAGGGTACGAGCAGTACTTC
CDR3aa: CASASYSGTSFRGYEQYF

d_gene: NA
v_gene: TRBV4-2
j_gene: TRBJ2-1
abundance: many
CDR3nt: TGTGCCAGCACCACAAGGGGGAACAATGAGCAGTTCTTC
CDR3aa: CASTTRGNNEQFF

d_gene: TRBD2
v_gene: TRBV2
j_gene: TRBJ2-7
abundance: NA
CDR3nt: TGTGCCAGCAGTCTCAGCGGGGGGAACTCCTACGAGCAGTACTTC
CDR3aa: CASSLSGGNSYEQYF

d_gene: TRBD1
v_gene: TRBV18
j_gene: TRBJ2-3
abundance: NA
CDR3nt: TGTGCCAGCTCACGAGACAGGGTGAGGACAGATACGCAGTATTTT
CDR3aa: CASSRDRVRTDTQYF

d_gene: NA
v_gene: TRBV29-1
j_gene: TRBJ1-2
abundance: medium-sized
CDR3nt: TGCAGCGTCCGGACAGTTTTTGGCTACACCTTC
CDR3aa: CSVRTVFGYTF

d_gene: TRBD2
v_gene: TRBV29-1
j_gene: TRBJ2-3
abundance: medium-sized
CDR3nt: TGCAGCGCCGGGTCGGGACTAGCGGGAACGGATACGCAGTATTTT
CDR3aa: CSAGSGLAGTDTQYF

d_gene: TRBD1
v_gene: TRBV9
j_gene: TRBJ1-1
abundance: many
CDR3nt: TGTGCCAGCAGTGGCCGGGACAGGGCTAAAGACACTGAAGCTTTCTTT
CDR3aa: CASSGRDRAKDTEAFF